The present TCR beta chain was sequenced within a study of cytomegalovirus exposure and HLA in healthy donors. Whole-study results and caveats: For most TCR beta V segments, an earlier analysis put the productive rate at about 90% or about 30% of the time.

The PCR made use of 60 Vbeta and 13 Jbeta primers. Only in-frame clones appear in the TCRdb table, and some are missing; sequencing was by immunoSEQ multiplex PCR. The sample consists of about 280,000 clones, over 85% of them appearing once. A note on this clone: Antigen unknown.

This clonotype was sampled from a woman younger than 35 in good health and CMV-seronegative. The sequenced sample consisted of PBMCs.

The DNA for the CDR3 is TGTGCCAGCAGTGAAAACTGGGCTAGCGGGGGGAAAGAGACCCAGTACTTC. It translates to CASSENWASGGKETQYF. This rearrangement joins TRBV2 to TRBJ2-5; 11 bases are a match to TRBD2. This CDR3 has 17 residues. Germline loops: CDR1 SNHLY, CDR2 FYNNEI. Germline trimming cut 2 bases from V and 3 bases from J; bases unmatched to any gene: 8.